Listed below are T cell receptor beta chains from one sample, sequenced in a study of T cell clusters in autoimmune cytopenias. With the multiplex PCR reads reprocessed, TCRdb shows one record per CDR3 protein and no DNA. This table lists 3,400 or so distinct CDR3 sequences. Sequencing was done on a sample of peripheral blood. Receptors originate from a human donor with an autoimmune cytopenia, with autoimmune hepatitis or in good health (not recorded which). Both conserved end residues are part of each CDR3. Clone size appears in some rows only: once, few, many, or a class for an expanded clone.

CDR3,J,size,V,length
CAREGWRNPEAFF,TRBJ1-1,medium-sized,TRBV5-6,13
CASSESPADQETQYF,TRBJ2-5,medium-sized,TRBV4-1,15
CSSLSTHGDEQYF,TRBJ2-7,.,TRBV20-1,13
CASSSGRAAETQYF,TRBJ2-5,.,TRBV28,14
CASSLVGLASDTQYF,TRBJ2-3,.,TRBV11-2,15
CASSYSRGGNGYTF,TRBJ1-2,medium-sized,TRBV6-5,14
CASSRGSREVNTEAFF,TRBJ1-1,medium-sized,TRBV6-5,16
CASSPRRNTEAFF,TRBJ1-1,.,TRBV4-2,13
CASYRASNTEAFF,TRBJ1-1,.,TRBV18,13
CASRVPPHNEQFF,TRBJ2-1,medium-sized,TRBV6-5,13
CASTVDRASAFSYGYTF,TRBJ1-2,.,TRBV12-3/TRBV12-4,17
CATKRRDIDTGELFF,TRBJ2-2,.,TRBV2,15